This T cell receptor (beta chain) was observed in a study of T cell repertoires in cytomegalovirus infection. Whole-study context: Recently described HLA-C-restricted plus well-studied HLA-B-restricted CMV epitopes were used. Signatures in public TCR beta sequences pointed to both CMV infection and matching HLA type. The study, taken as a whole, reports: In two of eight donors, the top clonotype was HLA-C-restricted CMV-specific.

In regard to this clonotype: The antigen is undetermined.

Trimming removed 7 bases at V and 2 bases at J, with 14 bases between. This CDR3 region has 14 residues. Per the germline V gene, CDR1 is LNHDA and CDR2 is SQIVND (reference sequence). TCRdb re-derived calls from the reads in MiXCR, one entry per CDR3 protein. The sample holds around 540,000 distinct CDR3 sequences; 30% to 35% are singletons and the top ten take 15% to 20%. This TCR derives from a human donor in good health (CMV status not recorded). Some clones in this sample may be carry-over from other donors' samples. The chain has TRBV19 and TRBJ1-2; D is ambiguous. The material sequenced was cultured PBMCs, taken from culture after CMV antigen stimulation. The CDR3, as DNA: TGTGCCAGTACCAATGCCATGGGGAACTATGGCTACACCTTC. This sequence encodes CASTNAMGNYGYTF.